The 31 T cell receptor beta chains given below trace back to one sample, sequenced in a study of Ad26.COV2.S vaccination and SARS-CoV-2 variants. Treatment meaning: around 19 received Ad26.COV2.S at low or high dose, single or two shots; 5 received placebo; per-sample allocation not given. Specimen acquisition occurred on day 63 following the initial vaccine or placebo injection. Sequencing used immunoSEQ multiplex PCR; TCRdb keeps in-frame clones, though not all of them. The profile shows 380,000 or so clones, around 82% of them singletons. Source: peripheral blood, taken in a trial of Ad26.COV2.S vaccine versus placebo. The receptors were gathered from a person between 18 and 65 years old who received the Ad26.COV2.S COVID-19 vaccine or a placebo.

The V gene is TRBV3-1 (or the pseudogene TRBV3-2), the J gene TRBJ1-1, with 7 bases identical to TRBD1. The CDR3 totals 16 residues. Germline assignment: CDR1 LGHDT and CDR2 YNNKEL (reference sequence). After removal of 3 bases from V and 2 bases from J, the junction contained 9 bases not matched to a gene. For the CDR3, the DNA is TGTGCCAGCAGCCAGGGCCAGACAGGGTTCAACACTGAAGCTTTCTTT. This encodes CASSQGQTGFNTEAFF.

The chain couples TRBV5-1 to TRBJ2-5, with D unclear. Looked up from germline, CDR1 is SGHRS and CDR2 is YFSETQ. The CDR3 runs to 13 residues. V shed 3 bases and J shed 5 bases, with 11 bases lying between them. CDR3: CASSYGIAETQYF. The DNA for the CDR3 is TGCGCCAGCAGCTATGGGATTGCGGAGACCCAGTACTTC.

V and J are TRBV9 and TRBJ2-5; the match to TRBD2 covers 10 bases. From germline, CDR1 is SGDLS and CDR2 YYNGEE. Trimming removed 3 bases from V and 4 bases from J; junction bases left unmatched: 9. The CDR3 length is 16 residues. Here the CDR3 DNA reads TGTGCCAGCAGCGCATATCTAGCGGGAGTTACAGAGACCCAGTACTTC. Its protein is CASSAYLAGVTETQYF.

V is TRBV19 and J is TRBJ2-5, with TRBD2 matching over 8 bases. J gave up 5 bases and V 7 bases, and 9 bases lay outside the gene matches. Germline V gene sequence: CDR1 LNHDA, CDR2 SQIVND (reference sequence). This CDR3 has 14 residues. The CDR3 DNA follows: TGTGCCAGTACCCCTGATCCGGGAGGGGAGACCCAGTACTTC. It specifies CASTPDPGGETQYF.

The J gene is TRBJ1-3, the V gene TRBV25-1; D may be TRBD1 (5 bases). Germline-derived CDR1 and CDR2 are MGHDK and SYGVNS. The CDR3 sequence is 11 residues long. Trimming stripped 5 bases from V and 13 bases from J, with 12 bases between. Here the CDR3 DNA reads TGTGCCAGCAGTTGGGGACGGGTTATATATTTT. As protein: CASSWGRVIYF.

This clone was counted a few times. Here the CDR3 reads CATSREGAIEKLFF. DNA of the CDR3: TGTGCCACCAGCAGAGAAGGTGCCATTGAAAAACTGTTTTTT. The chain carries TRBV15 and TRBJ1-4, with no clear D. The CDR3 loop spans 14 amino acids. CDR1 and CDR2 from the germline V gene are LNHNV and YYDKDF (reference sequence). V lost 0 bases to trimming and J lost 7 bases, with 9 bases between them.

The genes are TRBV6-2 or TRBV6-3 and TRBJ1-5; D is perhaps TRBD1 (5 bases). Trimming pared 0 bases from V and 6 bases from J, leaving 12 bases between. CDR1 and CDR2 (germline): MNHEY, SVGEGT. The CDR3 sequence is 15 residues long. The DNA for the CDR3 is TGTGCCAGCAGTTACTCGGGGCAGGGATCTCAGCCCCAGCATTTT. Its translation is CASSYSGQGSQPQHF.

V usage is TRBV2 and J usage is TRBJ1-2, with TRBD1 identical over 7 bases. CDR3 length equals 13 residues. Germline V lookup: CDR1 SNHLY, CDR2 FYNNEI. V was clipped by 4 bases and J by 8 bases; unmatched bases: 7. The CDR3 coding sequence is TGTGCCAGCAGTGGGCTCAGGGGGGCGGGCTACACCTTC. Protein: CASSGLRGAGYTF.

The chain is built from TRBV6-6 and TRBJ1-6; TRBD1 matches at 10 bases. The CDR3 is made up of 13 amino acids. V lost 7 bases and J lost 11; bases outside the gene matches: 5. In germline, CDR1 is MNHNY, CDR2 SVGAGI (reference sequence). The CDR3 DNA reads TGTGCCAGCATCAGGGGGACAGGGGCACCCCTCCACTTT. Translating gives CASIRGTGAPLHF.

The chain combines TRBV2 with TRBJ2-3; 9 bases are a match to TRBD1. Trimming removed 10 bases from V and 2 bases from J; junction bases left unmatched: 7. The CDR3 is 14 amino acids. CDR1 SNHLY and CDR2 FYNNEI come from the germline V gene. CDR3 protein: CATFRDRVTDTQYF. As DNA, the CDR3 is TGTGCCACTTTTAGGGACAGGGTCACAGATACGCAGTATTTT.

V usage is TRBV11-2 and J usage is TRBJ1-1; 9 bases align to TRBD1. Germline lookup yields CDR1 SGHAT and CDR2 FQNNGV. This CDR3 has 13 residues. V was clipped by 7 bases and J by 4 bases; unmatched bases: 4. Here the CDR3 reads CASTTTGGTEAFF. Written as DNA, the CDR3 is TGTGCCAGCACCACGACAGGGGGCACTGAAGCTTTCTTT.

The rearrangement uses TRBV27 and TRBJ2-1; TRBD1 might be the D (6 bases). The CDR3 has 16 residues. V was shortened by 4 bases and J by 4 bases, with 17 bases between the two germline ends. CDR1 is MNHEY and CDR2 is SMNVEV in the germline V gene (reference sequence). The CDR3 loop is CASSWSQGPMYNEQFF. Here the CDR3 DNA reads TGTGCCAGCAGTTGGAGCCAGGGGCCGATGTACAATGAGCAGTTCTTC.

Concerning this clone: Other DNA sequences within the sample encode an identical CDR3. J is TRBJ2-7 and V is TRBV7-3, with D possibly TRBD2 on 5 matching bases. Trimming removed 0 bases at V and 1 base at J, with 7 bases between. Looked up from germline, CDR1 is SGHTA and CDR2 is FQGTGA. The CDR3 is 14 residues long. The CDR3 reads CASSLTTGSYEQYF. The CDR3 DNA sequence: TGTGCCAGCAGCTTAACAACGGGGTCCTACGAGCAGTACTTC.

The chain uses TRBV12-5 and TRBJ2-3; maybe TRBD1 (5 bases). Germline CDR1 reads LGHNT; CDR2 reads FRNRAP. V gave up 3 bases and J gave up 2 bases, with 15 bases separating them. The CDR3 has 16 amino acids. CDR3 in amino acids: CASGFTPGSFTDTQYF. The CDR3 DNA reads TGTGCTAGTGGTTTCACACCAGGGTCTTTCACAGATACGCAGTATTTT.

The chain couples TRBV19 to TRBJ1-6, with TRBD1 matching over 8 bases. This CDR3 has 13 amino acids. Germline values: CDR1 LNHDA, CDR2 SQIVND (reference sequence). With V trimmed by 4 bases and J by 14 bases, 7 bases remained unmatched. The CDR3 is CASSNRGIEALHF. As DNA, the CDR3 is TGTGCCAGTAGTAACAGGGGGATAGAGGCCCTCCACTTT.

The V call is TRBV2, the J call TRBJ1-1; D ambiguous. This CDR3 has 13 residues. Trimming cost V 4 bases and J 1 base, with 7 bases left between them. CDR1 is SNHLY, CDR2 FYNNEI, per germline. The CDR3 nucleotides read TGTGCCAGCAGTGTAGAGCGGAACACTGAAGCTTTCTTT. It yields the protein CASSVERNTEAFF.

J is TRBJ2-1 and V is TRBV19, with no clear D. The V gene lost 2 bases and the J gene lost 8 bases, with 10 bases spanning the gap. Germline loops: CDR1 LNHDA, CDR2 SQIVND (reference sequence). This CDR3 has 13 residues. The CDR3 DNA reads TGTGCCAGTAGTATATGGGCTTCGGATGAGCAGTTCTTC. The encoded protein is CASSIWASDEQFF.

The chain links TRBV5-8 to TRBJ1-2; D is unclear. Trimming stripped 1 base from V and 0 bases from J, with 4 bases between. This CDR3 has 13 residues. Per germline, CDR1 SGHTS and CDR2 YDEGEE. This chain's CDR3 is CASSLRANYGYTF. In DNA, the CDR3 is TGTGCCAGCAGCTTGCGAGCTAACTATGGCTACACCTTC.

The chain employs TRBV19 and TRBJ1-2, with a possible D match to TRBD1 (5 bases). Trimming cost V 7 bases and J 4 bases, with 16 bases left between them. CDR1 is LNHDA and CDR2 is SQIVND in the germline V gene (reference sequence). CDR3 length: 14 residues. CDR3 sequence (DNA): TGTGCCAGTAATCCTAAAGCAGGGCTCTATGGCTACACCTTC. This encodes CASNPKAGLYGYTF. The full variable domain, its missing parts supplied by reference TRBV19 and TRBJ1-2, is DGGITQSPKYLFRKEGQNVTLSCEQNLNHDAMYWYRQDPGQGLRLIYYSQIVNDFQKGDIAEGYSVSREKKESFPLTVTSAQKNPTAFYLCASNPKAGLYGYTFGSGTRLTVV.

The rearrangement links TRBV30 to TRBJ1-4; a weak D match, TRBD1 (5 bases). The length of the CDR3 is 13 residues. Germline CDR1 GTSNPN, CDR2 SVGIG (reference sequence). Trimming took off 1 base at V and 10 bases at J, with 13 bases between the two ends. The CDR3 loop is CAWSGTGLGKLFF. For the CDR3, the DNA is TGTGCCTGGAGTGGAACAGGACTGGGAAAACTGTTTTTT.

This clone was counted a few times. V and J are TRBV2 and TRBJ2-1; D unclear. The ends were cut back, 1 base at V and 6 bases at J, with 10 bases in the middle. Germline lookup yields CDR1 SNHLY and CDR2 FYNNEI. The CDR3 has 14 residues. CDR3 residues: CASSEGNRANEQFF. DNA for the CDR3: TGTGCCAGCAGTGAAGGAAACCGGGCCAATGAGCAGTTCTTC.

Remarks on this clone: Other DNA sequences in the same sample also yield this CDR3. V gene TRBV6-2 or TRBV6-3 combines with J gene TRBJ2-7; D remains ambiguous. Trimming shortened V by 5 bases and J by 2 bases, and 4 bases separated the two germline ends. This CDR3 region has 11 residues. The germline V gene has CDR1 MNHEY and CDR2 SVGEGT. This chain's CDR3 is CASSRTYEQYF. CDR3 coding DNA: TGTGCCAGCAGTCGCACCTACGAGCAGTACTTC.

In nucleotides, the CDR3 is TGTGCCAGCAGCCCTCTTGATGGGCAGACGAACTATGGCTACACCTTC. Translation: CASSPLDGQTNYGYTF. The rearrangement uses TRBV7-9 and TRBJ1-2; D gene uncertain. Germline lookup yields CDR1 SEHNR and CDR2 FQNEAQ (reference sequence). This CDR3 spans 16 amino acids. V shed 5 bases and J shed 2 bases, with 18 bases lying between them.

This clone was counted once. The V gene is TRBV18, the J gene TRBJ1-2, with a tentative D call TRBD1 (6 bases). V lost 2 bases to trimming and J lost 7 bases, with 17 bases between them. Germline V gene sequence: CDR1 KGHSH, CDR2 LQKENI. The CDR3 length is 15 residues. CDR3 nucleotide sequence: TGTGCCAGCTCACCATTGGGACAAGTAGACGGTGGCTACACCTTC. Its translation: CASSPLGQVDGGYTF.

The chain recombines TRBV28 with TRBJ1-2; 8 bases map to TRBD1. CDR1 and CDR2 (germline): MDHEN, SYDVKM. The CDR3 runs 15 residues. V shed 6 bases and J 0 bases; nucleotides not matched to a gene: 6. The CDR3 sequence: CASSGTGTANYGYTF. CDR3 sequence (DNA): TGTGCCAGCAGCGGGACAGGCACAGCTAACTATGGCTACACCTTC.

This chain links TRBV7-2 with TRBJ1-1; 9 bases match TRBD1. Trimming cost V 5 bases and J 10 bases; bases outside gene matches: 8. Germline values: CDR1 SGHTA, CDR2 FQGNSA. The CDR3 has 13 residues. CDR3 coding DNA: TGTGCCAGCAGCGCGGGACAGGGCACGGGAGCTTTCTTT. This translates into CASSAGQGTGAFF.

The rearrangement links TRBV11-2 to TRBJ1-4; D is uncertain. CDR3 length: 15 residues. CDR1 is SGHAT, CDR2 FQNNGV, per germline. V lost 2 bases, J lost 0 bases, and 7 bases lay in between. For the CDR3, the DNA is TGTGCCAGCAGCTTACCTGCCGCAACTAATGAAAAACTGTTTTTT. It translates to CASSLPAATNEKLFF.

The V and J genes are TRBV10-1 and TRBJ2-2; the D is unclear. The V end lost 1 base, the J end lost 8 bases, and 8 bases lay between the germline ends. Germline assignment: CDR1 WNHNN and CDR2 SYGVQD (reference sequence). There are 13 residues in the CDR3. The CDR3 spells CASSEFGEGELFF. The CDR3 DNA reads as TGCGCCAGCAGTGAGTTTGGGGAAGGGGAGCTGTTTTTT.

The V gene is TRBV12-3 or TRBV12-4, the J gene TRBJ2-1; D is perhaps TRBD2 (6 bases). The CDR3 totals 12 residues. V shed 3 bases and J shed 7 bases, with 7 bases lying between them. The CDR3, as DNA: TGTGCCAGCAGTTTCGCGGGAAATGAGCAGTTCTTC. This codes for CASSFAGNEQFF.

Points on this clone: The junction and the germline gene differ at one end; a read error may be behind it. At the DNA level, this CDR3 is encoded by other sequences in the same sample as well. The chain combines TRBV20-1 with TRBJ2-7, with D perhaps matching TRBD1 or TRBD2 (5 bases each). CDR1 is DFQATT and CDR2 is SNEGSKA in the germline V gene (reference sequence). CDR3 length: 11 amino acids. CDR3 in DNA: TGCAGTGCTAGTCGGGGCGATAAGCAATACTTC. This codes for CSASRGDKQYF.

The chain is built from TRBV6-5 and TRBJ2-1; unclear D gene. Germline V gene sequence: CDR1 MNHEY, CDR2 SVGAGI. V shed 9 bases and J shed 3 bases, with 15 bases lying between them. The CDR3 has 14 amino acids. The CDR3 reads CASSTANHYNEQFF. CDR3 coding DNA: TGTGCCAGTTCAACGGCCAACCACTACAATGAGCAGTTCTTC.